This record covers a single TCR beta chain. Its antigen is undetermined. Trimming shortened V by 4 bases and J by 0 bases, and 11 bases separated the two germline ends. This CDR3 is 15 amino acids long. The germline gives CDR1 SGHTS, CDR2 YDEGEE. The sample originates from a study of cytomegalovirus exposure and HLA in healthy donors. Study findings and constraints: The study reported that TCR beta sequences accurately predicted HLA-A and HLA-B alleles in most subjects. Using a false discovery rate of 0.05, a later analysis showed that 16,951 TCR beta sequences were associated with HLA alleles. A reported reduction in N-insertions relative to the roughly 700-donor mean was seen in an Asian-associated ancestry cluster in a later analysis.

PCR employed 60 Vbeta and 13 Jbeta primers. The authors' processing: Later reanalysis found approximately 76 million unique TCR beta chains, around 11 million of them shared. Sequenced by immunoSEQ multiplex PCR; TCRdb stores in-frame clones only, minus some. That table furnishes V, J and clone size, whereas the DNA furnished D and trimming. This table has some 110,000 clones, 79% appearing once. The receptor was isolated from a man aged 30 to 39 in good health and CMV-seropositive. Source material: PBMCs. The J gene is TRBJ2-4, the V gene TRBV5-8; D gene unclear. The DNA for the CDR3 is TGTGCCAGCAGCATAGACATAATAGCCAAAAACATTCAGTACTTC. Its translation is CASSIDIIAKNIQYF.